Shown below are 32 T cell receptor beta chains from a single sample sequenced in a study of T cell repertoires in cytomegalovirus infection. TCRdb independently ran MiXCR on the reads; one entry per CDR3 protein. The data hold around 110,000 distinct CDR3 sequences, with 9.5% to 13% observed a single time. The antigens of these receptors remain unknown. Sequenced material: PBMCs, sequenced either directly or after in vitro stimulation (not recorded which). All receptors derive from a human donor in good health (CMV status not recorded). Some clones in this sample may be carry-over from other donors' samples.

The V and J genes are TRBV5-1 and TRBJ1-2; TRBD1 aligns across 7 bases. The J segment lost 2 bases and the V segment lost 3 bases, leaving 4 bases of the junction unmatched. CDR1 is SGHRS and CDR2 is YFSETQ in the germline V gene. The CDR3 spans 14 residues. The CDR3 coding sequence is TGCGCCAGCAGCTCGGGACAGCTAAACTATGGCTACACCTTC. It encodes CASSSGQLNYGYTF.

This clonotype was counted ten times or more. This rearrangement joins TRBV6-1 to TRBJ2-2; D uncertain. The V end was cut by 7 bases, the J end by 4 bases, with 10 bases between. The germline V gene encodes CDR1 MNHNS and CDR2 SASEGT. This CDR3 is built from 13 residues. The CDR3 protein is CASTAGFTGELFF. DNA for the CDR3: TGTGCCAGCACCGCAGGCTTCACCGGGGAGCTGTTTTTT.

This clonotype was counted at least ten times. The chain carries TRBV7-2 and TRBJ2-2; D uncertain. Germline CDR1 and CDR2: SGHTA and FQGNSA. Trimming left V 1 base short and J 4 bases short, with 7 bases between. The CDR3 length is 14 residues. For the CDR3, the DNA is TGTGCCAGCAGCTTAGGGGGTAGCACCGGGGAGCTGTTTTTT. Residues: CASSLGGSTGELFF.

This clonotype was observed many times. DNA for the CDR3: TGTGCCAGCAGTTGGGACAGGGCCAACACTGAAGCTTTCTTT. Translating it yields CASSWDRANTEAFF. V gene TRBV5-4 combines with J gene TRBJ1-1, with 9 bases identical to TRBD1. J was trimmed by 2 bases and V by 5 bases; bases with no gene match: 4. The CDR3 is 14 residues long. CDR1 and CDR2 (germline): SGHNT, YYREEE (reference sequence).

This clonotype was detected a few times. The gene calls are TRBV7-9 and TRBJ1-2; 8 bases are a match to TRBD1. J was trimmed by 4 bases and V by 3 bases; bases with no gene match: 4. Germline lookup yields CDR1 SEHNR and CDR2 FQNEAQ (reference sequence). The CDR3 loop spans 14 amino acids. CDR3 residues: CASSFPGGSYGYTF. The CDR3 bases are TGTGCCAGCAGCTTTCCAGGGGGCAGCTATGGCTACACCTTC.

The genes are TRBV9 and TRBJ2-7, with 7 bases matching TRBD1. CDR3 size: 13 residues. Germline lookup yields CDR1 SGDLS and CDR2 YYNGEE. The trim removed 3 bases at V and 6 bases at J, leaving 6 bases unmatched. CDR3 coding DNA: TGTGCCAGCAGCGCCGGGACAGCGGTCGAGCAGTACTTC. Its protein product is CASSAGTAVEQYF.

This clonotype was detected ten times or more. The rearrangement joins TRBV7-2 to TRBJ1-3, with D unresolved. The CDR3 is 15 amino acids. CDR1 and CDR2 from the germline V gene are SGHTA and FQGNSA. V was trimmed by 5 bases and J by 0 bases, leaving 11 bases between them. CDR3 nucleotide sequence: TGTGCCAGCAGCGAAGACTTCCACTCTGGAAACACCATATATTTT. Amino acid sequence: CASSEDFHSGNTIYF.

This clonotype was seen a handful of times. The genes are TRBV6-5 and TRBJ2-5, with TRBD1 identical over 7 bases. Germline loops: CDR1 MNHEY, CDR2 SVGAGI. The V and J ends lost 2 bases and 2 bases, in that order; junction bases with no gene match: 8. There are 16 residues in the CDR3. CDR3 sequence reads: CASSYNPRTGQETQYF. The CDR3 coding sequence is TGTGCCAGCAGTTACAACCCAAGGACAGGACAAGAGACCCAGTACTTC.

This clonotype has a count of ten or more. The chain joins TRBV7-2 to TRBJ2-5; D is uncertain. Germline values: CDR1 SGHTA, CDR2 FQGNSA. V shed 3 bases and J shed 5 bases, with 10 bases lying between them. The CDR3 covers 13 residues. The CDR3 here is CASSLGSAETQYF. DNA for the CDR3: TGTGCCAGCAGCTTGGGGTCCGCGGAGACCCAGTACTTC. The full variable domain, its missing parts supplied by reference TRBV7-2 and TRBJ2-5, is GAGVSQSPSNKVTEKGKDVELRCDPISGHTALYWYRQSLGQGLEFLIYFQGNSAPDKSGLPSDRFSAERTGGSVSTLTIQRTQQEDSAVYLCASSLGSAETQYFGPGTRLLVL.

CDR3 residues: CASGTQGSGDYGYTF. In nucleotides, the CDR3 is TGTGCCAGCGGAACGCAGGGATCCGGAGACTATGGCTACACCTTC. The chain has TRBV7-9 and TRBJ1-2, with D possibly being TRBD1 (5 bases). The germline V gene has CDR1 SEHNR and CDR2 FQNEAQ (reference sequence). The CDR3 is 15 residues long. The V gene lost 8 bases and the J gene lost 3 bases, with 19 bases spanning the gap. Together with reference TRBV7-9 and TRBJ1-2, the CDR3 gives the full variable domain: DTGVSQNPRHKITKRGQNVTFRCDPISEHNRLYWYRQTLGQGPEFLTYFQNEAQLEKSRLLSDRFSAERPKGSFSTLEIQRTEQGDSAMYLCASGTQGSGDYGYTFGSGTRLTVV.

This clonotype was seen repeatedly, ten times or more. V and J are TRBV4-3 and TRBJ2-3; TRBD2 agrees at 9 bases. Germline V gives CDR1 LGHNA, CDR2 YSLEER. The CDR3 length is 17 residues. V shed 5 bases and J 2 bases; nucleotides not matched to a gene: 11. CDR3 region: CASSNPSSGTFTDTQYF. CDR3 DNA sequence: TGCGCCAGCAGCAACCCTTCTAGCGGGACCTTCACAGATACGCAGTATTTT.

The J gene is TRBJ2-7, the V gene TRBV20-1; 7 bases are a match to TRBD1. The germline V gene has CDR1 DFQATT and CDR2 SNEGSKA (reference sequence). The CDR3 covers 13 residues. V lost 1 base and J lost 2; bases outside the gene matches: 2. CDR3 nucleotide sequence: TGCAGTGCTAGAGCGACAGGGACCTACGAGCAGTACTTC. It codes for CSARATGTYEQYF.

A few counts support this clonotype. V is TRBV6-2 or TRBV6-3 and J is TRBJ2-1, with 12 bases that match TRBD2. The CDR3 is 15 residues long. CDR1 and CDR2 from the germline V gene are MNHEY and SVGEGT. V shed 5 bases, J shed 12 bases, and the junction held 11 bases outside the gene matches. The DNA of the CDR3 is TGTGCCAGCAGTCACTGGACTAGCGGGGCACTCGGGCAGTTCTTC. Translation: CASSHWTSGALGQFF.

This clonotype was detected a few times. CDR3 residues: CASSAPLLVGRAAEQFF. The CDR3 DNA sequence: TGTGCCAGCAGTGCACCGCTCCTAGTCGGGAGGGCGGCTGAGCAGTTCTTC. The chain joins TRBV2 to TRBJ2-1; 8 nucleotides align to TRBD2. J lost 9 bases, V lost 4 bases, and 17 bases had no gene match. Germline V gene data show CDR1 as SNHLY and CDR2 as FYNNEI. This CDR3 contains 17 residues.

At least ten counts were recorded for this clonotype. The chain combines TRBV11-2 with TRBJ2-7; D remains unclear. This CDR3 is built from 12 residues. Trimming cost V 3 bases and J 6 bases, with 9 bases left between them. CDR1 SGHAT and CDR2 FQNNGV come from the germline V gene. The CDR3 nucleotides are TGTGCCAGCAGCTTCTTGGGTCTCGAGCAGTACGTC. This encodes CASSFLGLEQYV.

The chain carries TRBV6-2 or TRBV6-3 and TRBJ2-2; 7 bases line up with TRBD2. V lost 2 bases, J lost 7 bases, and 13 bases stayed unmatched. There are 17 residues in the CDR3. Germline-derived CDR1 and CDR2 are MNHEY and SVGEGT. CDR3 protein: CASSYASGQTRGGELFF. CDR3 coding DNA: TGTGCCAGCAGTTACGCTAGCGGTCAAACTCGAGGCGGGGAGCTGTTTTTT.

V is TRBV24-1 and J is TRBJ1-2; no reliable D call. This CDR3 is 15 amino acids long. V was clipped by 3 bases and J by 2 bases, with 12 bases between them. Germline V gives CDR1 KGHDR, CDR2 SFDVKD. The CDR3 spells CATSDGGVSNYGYTF. The CDR3 coding sequence is TGTGCCACCAGTGATGGCGGGGTTTCGAACTATGGCTACACCTTC.

This clonotype was counted a few times. V is TRBV20-1 and J is TRBJ1-1; D gene unclear. The CDR3 spans 14 residues. Germline values: CDR1 DFQATT, CDR2 SNEGSKA (reference sequence). V was shortened by 1 base and J by 1 base, with 10 bases between the two germline ends. Here the CDR3 DNA reads TGCAGTGCTAGAGTAGGAGGGCCGAACACTGAAGCTTTCTTT. This encodes CSARVGGPNTEAFF.

The V gene is TRBV6-5, the J gene TRBJ1-6; 7 bases agree with TRBD1. The CDR3 sequence is 14 residues long. Germline-derived CDR1 and CDR2 are MNHEY and SVGAGI. With 4 bases clipped from V and 10 bases from J, the junction kept 7 bases outside the gene matches. The CDR3 DNA reads as TGTGCCAGCAGTTTCCAGACAGGGAGGTCACCCCTCCACTTT. This gives the protein CASSFQTGRSPLHF.

The table lists this clonotype with many counts. The rearrangement links TRBV5-6 to TRBJ2-1; D is uncertain. The CDR3 extends over 15 amino acids. Germline V gene lookup returns CDR1 SGHDT and CDR2 YYEEEE. The V gene lost 4 bases and the J gene lost 1 base, with 12 bases spanning the gap. The CDR3, as DNA: TGTGCCAGCAGCATCGCATGGGCGTCCTACAATGAGCAGTTCTTC. Amino acid sequence: CASSIAWASYNEQFF. The full variable domain, in which reference TRBV5-6 and TRBJ2-1 provide the parts outside the CDR3, is DAGVTQSPTHLIKTRGQQVTLRCSPKSGHDTVSWYQQALGQGPQFIFQYYEEEERQRGNFPDRFSGHQFPNYSSELNVNALLLGDSALYLCASSIAWASYNEQFFGPGTRLTVL.

At least ten counts were recorded for this clonotype. The V and J genes are TRBV9 and TRBJ2-3; D not certain. V lost 0 bases and J lost 0, with 11 bases in between. The germline CDR1 and CDR2 sequences are SGDLS and YYNGEE. The CDR3 extends over 16 amino acids. In DNA, the CDR3 is TGTGCCAGCAGCGTAGGCCATCATCCTAGCACAGATACGCAGTATTTT. Its translation is CASSVGHHPSTDTQYF.

This clonotype appeared many times. The genes are TRBV11-2 and TRBJ1-5, with TRBD1 matching over 9 bases. V gave up 5 bases and J gave up 4 bases; unmatched junction bases: 9. Germline values: CDR1 SGHAT, CDR2 FQNNGV. This CDR3 has 16 amino acids. The CDR3 reads CASSPTGGEGNQPQHF. In DNA, the CDR3 is TGTGCCAGCAGCCCGACAGGGGGAGAAGGGAATCAGCCCCAGCATTTT.

This clonotype occurred many times. The CDR3 bases are TGTGCCAGCAGAAGCCCCTGGGACATTCAGTACTTC. Protein: CASRSPWDIQYF. The chain joins TRBV6-2 or TRBV6-3 to TRBJ2-4; D remains unclear. The ends were cut back, 6 bases at V and 8 bases at J, with 11 bases in the middle. The CDR3 contains 12 residues. Per the germline V gene, CDR1 is MNHEY and CDR2 is SVGEGT.

This clonotype has only a few counts. The gene calls are TRBV7-8 and TRBJ1-2; D may be TRBD1 (5 bases). Trimming took 5 bases from V and 4 from J, leaving 8 bases between them. There are 12 residues in the CDR3. CDR1 and CDR2 from the germline V gene are SGHVS and FQNEAQ. Here the CDR3 reads CASSKDTYGYTF. As DNA, the CDR3 is TGTGCCAGCAGCAAGGACACCTATGGCTACACCTTC.

This clonotype was found many times. The chain couples TRBV6-2 or TRBV6-3 to TRBJ2-2; the match to TRBD1 covers 9 bases. This CDR3 is 15 amino acids long. Germline CDR1 reads MNHEY; CDR2 reads SVGEGT. V was pared by 6 bases and J by 4 bases, with 6 bases of the junction left unmatched. CDR3 nucleotide sequence: TGTGCCAGCAGCCCCACAGGGGGCATCACCGGGGAGCTGTTTTTT. Amino acids: CASSPTGGITGELFF.

The gene calls are TRBV6-8 and TRBJ2-1; tentatively, D is TRBD2 (5 bases). The length of the CDR3 is 21 residues. Deletions cut 6 bases from V and 3 bases from J, with 33 bases between. Looked up from germline, CDR1 is MNHGY and CDR2 is SAAAGT. Here the CDR3 reads CASSAFSLQRLGLAGYNEQFF. CDR3 bases: TGTGCCAGCAGCGCCTTCTCCCTACAACGTTTGGGTCTAGCCGGCTACAATGAGCAGTTCTTC.

This clonotype was counted many times. This chain uses TRBV19 with TRBJ2-3; D gene unclear. V gave up 8 bases and J gave up 8 bases, with 11 bases separating them. Germline CDR1 LNHDA, CDR2 SQIVND (reference sequence). The CDR3 spans 11 residues. The DNA of the CDR3 is TGTGCCAGTCGTACTTCGGGTACGCAGTATTTT. Protein sequence: CASRTSGTQYF.

The rearrangement uses TRBV5-8 and TRBJ2-7; 10 nucleotides align to TRBD2. V lost 4 bases to trimming and J lost 0 bases; unmatched junction nucleotides: 13. There are 18 residues in the CDR3. The germline gives CDR1 SGHTS, CDR2 YDEGEE. CDR3 protein: CASSLTTLLAGNSYEQYF. DNA of the CDR3: TGTGCCAGCAGCCTAACAACCTTACTAGCGGGGAACTCCTACGAGCAGTACTTC.

This clonotype occurred many times. The chain employs TRBV7-2 and TRBJ2-4; 10 nucleotides line up with TRBD2. The trim removed 0 bases at V and 1 base at J, leaving 12 bases unmatched. The CDR3 loop spans 20 amino acids. Germline V CDR1 and CDR2: SGHTA, FQGNSA. The CDR3 region has the DNA TGTGCCAGCAGCTTAGCTCCTGCAGCGGGAGGGAAGGGGGCCAAAAACATTCAGTACTTC. Translated: CASSLAPAAGGKGAKNIQYF. The complete variable domain, with remaining parts taken from reference TRBV7-2 and TRBJ2-4, reads GAGVSQSPSNKVTEKGKDVELRCDPISGHTALYWYRQSLGQGLEFLIYFQGNSAPDKSGLPSDRFSAERTGGSVSTLTIQRTQQEDSAVYLCASSLAPAAGGKGAKNIQYFGAGTRLSVL.

This clonotype was seen a few times. The chain is built from TRBV19 and TRBJ2-7, with 7 bases lining up with TRBD2. This CDR3 is built from 13 residues. V dropped 5 bases and J dropped 4; count of bases not matched to a gene: 5. CDR1 is LNHDA, CDR2 SQIVND, per germline (reference sequence). In nucleotides, the CDR3 is TGTGCCAGTAGTCCGGGACTACAATACGAGCAGTACTTC. Protein sequence: CASSPGLQYEQYF.

The J gene is TRBJ1-3, the V gene TRBV6-1, with 9 positions matching TRBD1. Germline V gene sequence: CDR1 MNHNS, CDR2 SASEGT. V was pared by 5 bases and J by 4 bases, with 3 bases of the junction left unmatched. CDR3 length: 14 amino acids. The DNA for the CDR3 is TGTGCCAGCAGTTACAGGGGGCAAGGAAACACCATATATTTT. Encoded protein: CASSYRGQGNTIYF.

This clonotype was detected ten times or more. This chain connects TRBV2 to TRBJ2-3; either TRBD1 or TRBD2 may fit D (5 bases each). V lost 3 bases and J 2 bases, leaving 9 bases between the germline ends. Germline V gives CDR1 SNHLY, CDR2 FYNNEI. The CDR3 runs 14 residues. CDR3 DNA sequence: TGTGCCAGCAGTGACGAGGGGACCACAGATACGCAGTATTTT. Translation: CASSDEGTTDTQYF.